This T cell receptor beta chain was sequenced for a study of T cell repertoires in cytomegalovirus infection. As for this clonotype: Its matching antigen is unknown.

This CDR3 is built from 16 residues. The V end lost 3 bases, the J end lost 0 bases, and 12 bases lay between the germline ends. The germline CDR1 and CDR2 sequences are MNHEY and SMNVEV (reference sequence). TCRdb re-analysed the reads in MiXCR, keeping a single row per CDR3 protein. This sample has fewer than 1,000,000 distinct CDR3 sequences, with 31% found just once. This receptor was obtained from a human donor in good health (CMV status not recorded). Some clones in this sample may be carry-over from other donors' samples. This specimen consisted of cultured CD8+ T cells from PBMCs, obtained from culture after CMV antigen stimulation. This sequence joins TRBV27 and TRBJ1-5, with a tentative D call TRBD1 (5 bases). The CDR3 DNA reads as TGTGCCAGCAGTTTGGGACGGCCTTATAGCAATCAGCCCCAGCATTTT. Its protein product is CASSLGRPYSNQPQHF.